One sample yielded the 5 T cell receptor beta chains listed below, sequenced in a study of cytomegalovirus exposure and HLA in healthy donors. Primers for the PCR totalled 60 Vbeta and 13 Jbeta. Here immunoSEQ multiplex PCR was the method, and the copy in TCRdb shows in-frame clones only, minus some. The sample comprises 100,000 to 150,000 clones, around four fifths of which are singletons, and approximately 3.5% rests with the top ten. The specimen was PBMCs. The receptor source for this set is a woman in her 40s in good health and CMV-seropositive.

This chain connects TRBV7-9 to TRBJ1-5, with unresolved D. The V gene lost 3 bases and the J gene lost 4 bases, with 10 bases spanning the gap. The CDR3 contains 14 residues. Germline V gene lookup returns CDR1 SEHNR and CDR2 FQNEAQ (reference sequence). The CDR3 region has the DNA TGTGCCAGCAGCTTGAGCGGTGGTAATCAGCCCCAGCATTTT. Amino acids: CASSLSGGNQPQHF.

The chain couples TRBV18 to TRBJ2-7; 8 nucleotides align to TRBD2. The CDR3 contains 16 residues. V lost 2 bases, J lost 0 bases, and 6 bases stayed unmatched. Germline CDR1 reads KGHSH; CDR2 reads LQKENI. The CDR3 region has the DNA TGTGCCAGCTCACCAAGAGCGGGAGAGGGCTCCTACGAGCAGTACTTC. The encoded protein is CASSPRAGEGSYEQYF.

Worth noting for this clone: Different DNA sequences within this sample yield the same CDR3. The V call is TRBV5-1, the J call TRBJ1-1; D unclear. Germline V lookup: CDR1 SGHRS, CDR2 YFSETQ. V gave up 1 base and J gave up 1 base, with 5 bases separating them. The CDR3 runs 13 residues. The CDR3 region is CASSLTGNTEAFF. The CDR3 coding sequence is TGCGCCAGCAGCTTGACCGGGAACACTGAAGCTTTCTTT. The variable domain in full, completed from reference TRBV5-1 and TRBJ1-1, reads KAGVTQTPRYLIKTRGQQVTLSCSPISGHRSVSWYQQTPGQGLQFLFEYFSETQRNKGNFPGRFSGRQFSNSRSEMNVSTLELGDSALYLCASSLTGNTEAFFGQGTRLTVV.

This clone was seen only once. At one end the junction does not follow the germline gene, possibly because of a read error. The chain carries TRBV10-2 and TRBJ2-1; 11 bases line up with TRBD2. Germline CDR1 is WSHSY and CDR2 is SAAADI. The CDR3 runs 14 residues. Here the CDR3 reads CATSSGTSGNEQFF. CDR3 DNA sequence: TGCGCCACCAGTTCCGGGACTAGCGGAAATGAGCAGTTCTTC.

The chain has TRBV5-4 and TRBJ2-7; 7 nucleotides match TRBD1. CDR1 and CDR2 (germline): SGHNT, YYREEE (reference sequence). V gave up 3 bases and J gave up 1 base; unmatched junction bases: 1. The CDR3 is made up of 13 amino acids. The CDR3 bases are TGTGCCAGCAGCTCGGGACAGTCCTACGAGCAGTACTTC. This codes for CASSSGQSYEQYF.